This paragraph reports one T cell receptor beta chain. These data are taken from a study of blood T cells in healthy people across ages. A sample-barcoded 5' primer and a J-beta primer mix were used in a second PCR of roughly 7 to 12 cycles. A single record per CDR3 protein comes from TCRdb applying MiXCR to the 5' RACE reads. The sample holds hundreds of thousands of distinct CDR3 sequences, 40% to 50% seen once. The TCR comes from a man aged 80 or over in good health. Sequencing input: blood.

The CDR3 spells CASSQEGAGGMADTQYF. The CDR3 coding sequence is TGCGCCAGCAGCCAAGAGGGGGCAGGGGGTATGGCAGATACGCAGTATTTT. The gene calls are TRBV4-1 and TRBJ2-3, with 7 nucleotides matching TRBD1. Germline loops: CDR1 MGHRA, CDR2 YSYEKL. CDR3 size: 17 residues. Trimming removed 0 bases from V and 4 bases from J; junction bases left unmatched: 10.